Described below is a single TCR beta chain sequence and its context. Under the authors' procedure: From reference gene primer amplification, estimates of nucleated cell counts were derived. Measured with immunoSEQ multiplex PCR; TCRdb has only the in-frame clones, and not every one. V and J calls and clone size are copied from that table; D and trimming were computed from the DNA. The sample carries 150,000 to 200,000 clones, about 88% recorded once. Cohort 3 donors counted as recovered after two negative PCRs, clearance, or resolved symptoms. Germline CDR1 is MNHEY and CDR2 is SMNVEV (reference sequence). The CDR3 is made up of 15 amino acids. J gave up 5 bases and V 5 bases, and 6 bases lay outside the gene matches. These data come from a study of blood T cell repertoires in COVID-19. Turning to the study itself: COVID-19 samples collected from the United States, Italy and Spain covered acute and convalescent phases. PBMCs, B-cell-depleted T cells, or T cells were the source of the cDNA or gDNA that made up the material.

The sequenced material came from PBMCs or T cells enriched from blood (not recorded which). The clonotype was recovered from a woman aged 45-60 years who had recovered from COVID-19. The gene calls are TRBV27 and TRBJ2-3; 11 positions agree with TRBD2. CDR3 DNA sequence: TGTGCCAGCAGTCCCTTAGCGGGAGGGCGAGATACGCAGTATTTT. Protein sequence: CASSPLAGGRDTQYF.